A selection of T cell receptor beta chains follows, all from one sample in a study of OX40 agonist ivuxolimab in advanced cancers. The protocol was immunoSEQ multiplex PCR, while the TCRdb copy is restricted to in-frame clones and leaves out a portion. The data contain 40,000 to 50,000 clones, roughly 80% of them seen just once; the ten biggest clones take up 8.5% to 12%. The source material was CD4+ or CD8+ T cells sorted from blood, sampled in a trial of the OX40 agonist ivuxolimab. These receptors were taken from an adult with an advanced solid tumor such as melanoma, head and neck, liver or kidney cancer. Each CDR3 is given with its conserved first and last residue. Fields, in order: J gene, clone size, V gene, D gene, CDR3 DNA, CDR3 protein. The D gene is left open where the match is weak. Clone sizes are given selectively: once, few, many, or a class where the clone is expanded.

j_call: TRBJ1-2; clone_size: -; v_call: TRBV7-2; d_call: TRBD1; cdr3_nt: TGTGCCAGCAGCTTAGATCGGCCCAGGGGGGTTTCCAACTATGGCTACACCTTC; cdr3_aa: CASSLDRPRGVSNYGYTF
j_call: TRBJ2-1; clone_size: -; v_call: TRBV7-9; d_call: TRBD2; cdr3_nt: TGTGCCAGCAGCCCCCCGGGACTAGCGGGAGAATTGGGCTACAATGAGCAGTTCTTC; cdr3_aa: CASSPPGLAGELGYNEQFF
j_call: TRBJ2-3; clone_size: -; v_call: TRBV28; d_call: TRBD2; cdr3_nt: TGTGCCAGCAGTGTGGGAGGGCTTGGAACGCAGTATTTT; cdr3_aa: CASSVGGLGTQYF
j_call: TRBJ2-5; clone_size: -; v_call: TRBV18; d_call: -; cdr3_nt: TGTGCCAGCTCACCACCGAACAGGGTAGTTGAGACCCAGTACTTC; cdr3_aa: CASSPPNRVVETQYF
j_call: TRBJ1-4; clone_size: few; v_call: TRBV6-5; d_call: -; cdr3_nt: TGTGCCAGCAGTAGGGCTGGGGAAAAACTGTTTTTT; cdr3_aa: CASSRAGEKLFF
j_call: TRBJ2-2; clone_size: -; v_call: TRBV28; d_call: TRBD2; cdr3_nt: TGTGCCAGCAGAACACTTCCGGGACTATCCAACACCGGGGAGCTGTTTTTT; cdr3_aa: CASRTLPGLSNTGELFF
j_call: TRBJ1-1; clone_size: -; v_call: TRBV5-1; d_call: TRBD1; cdr3_nt: TGCGCCAGCAGCTTGGCCGACAGGGATAACACTGAAGCTTTCTTT; cdr3_aa: CASSLADRDNTEAFF
j_call: TRBJ2-7; clone_size: once; v_call: TRBV7-9; d_call: TRBD1; cdr3_nt: TGTGCCAGCAGCTTCGGGGTACAGGGGGGTTACGAGCAGTACTTC; cdr3_aa: CASSFGVQGGYEQYF
j_call: TRBJ1-2; clone_size: -; v_call: TRBV4-3; d_call: -; cdr3_nt: TGCGCCAGCAGCCAAGATAGCCGACAGGATGGCTACACCTTC; cdr3_aa: CASSQDSRQDGYTF
j_call: TRBJ2-1; clone_size: -; v_call: TRBV5-4; d_call: -; cdr3_nt: TGTGCCAGCACGGCGGCGGACAATGAGCAGTTCTTC; cdr3_aa: CASTAADNEQFF
j_call: TRBJ2-7; clone_size: -; v_call: TRBV5-1; d_call: -; cdr3_nt: TGCGCCAGCAGCTTGGCCGGGAACACTCGCTACGAGCAGTACTTC; cdr3_aa: CASSLAGNTRYEQYF
j_call: TRBJ2-3; clone_size: few; v_call: TRBV7-2; d_call: TRBD2; cdr3_nt: TGTGCCAGCAGCTCCGGGACTAGGGATACGCAGTATTTT; cdr3_aa: CASSSGTRDTQYF
j_call: TRBJ2-5; clone_size: -; v_call: TRBV6-5; d_call: -; cdr3_nt: TGTGCCAGCAGTTACGGAGGGCAAGAGACCCAGTACTTC; cdr3_aa: CASSYGGQETQYF
j_call: TRBJ1-3; clone_size: once; v_call: TRBV6-5; d_call: -; cdr3_nt: TGTGCCAGCAGTTACTCTGGCAGGGCCGGGGGAAACACCATATATTTT; cdr3_aa: CASSYSGRAGGNTIYF
j_call: TRBJ2-4; clone_size: once; v_call: TRBV5-6; d_call: -; cdr3_nt: TGTGCCAGCAGCTTGTGGCCCCCTGAAGACAAAAACATTCAGTACTTC; cdr3_aa: CASSLWPPEDKNIQYF
j_call: TRBJ2-2; clone_size: -; v_call: TRBV27; d_call: TRBD2; cdr3_nt: TGTGCCAGCAGTTTCTCCTATTCTAGCGGGAGTTTCACCGGGGAGCTGTTTTTT; cdr3_aa: CASSFSYSSGSFTGELFF
j_call: TRBJ2-4; clone_size: -; v_call: TRBV27; d_call: -; cdr3_nt: TGTGCCAGTTGGGGGCGGGAAGACGCCAAAAACATTCAGTACTTC; cdr3_aa: CASWGREDAKNIQYF
j_call: TRBJ2-6; clone_size: -; v_call: TRBV28; d_call: TRBD1; cdr3_nt: TGTGCCAGCAGTTCTACAGGGGGCACCGGCTCTGGGGCCAACGTCCTGACTTTC; cdr3_aa: CASSSTGGTGSGANVLTF
j_call: TRBJ2-3; clone_size: few; v_call: TRBV7-9; d_call: -; cdr3_nt: TGTGCCAGCAGCTTAGGGCCGGAGGGGGTCGGAGATACGCAGTATTTT; cdr3_aa: CASSLGPEGVGDTQYF
j_call: TRBJ1-5; clone_size: -; v_call: TRBV4-3; d_call: -; cdr3_nt: TGCGCCAGCAGCCAACCCACCGGGGGGGTCTGGAAAAATCAGCCCCAGCATTTT; cdr3_aa: CASSQPTGGVWKNQPQHF
j_call: TRBJ2-7; clone_size: -; v_call: TRBV7-9; d_call: -; cdr3_nt: TGTGCCAGCAGCTTAGGAGGGGCAGGGATCTACGAGCAGTACTTC; cdr3_aa: CASSLGGAGIYEQYF
j_call: TRBJ2-3; clone_size: -; v_call: TRBV29-1; d_call: -; cdr3_nt: TGCAGCGTTGAAAAGGGAGTGGGGGGAGATACGCAGTATTTT; cdr3_aa: CSVEKGVGGDTQYF
j_call: TRBJ2-1; clone_size: -; v_call: TRBV19; d_call: -; cdr3_nt: TGTGCCAGTAGTATAGTAGAGGGGTATGAGCAGTTCTTC; cdr3_aa: CASSIVEGYEQFF
j_call: TRBJ1-5; clone_size: -; v_call: TRBV5-1; d_call: -; cdr3_nt: TGCGCCAGCAGCTTGGACTGGAATCAGCCCCAGCATTTT; cdr3_aa: CASSLDWNQPQHF
j_call: TRBJ1-1; clone_size: -; v_call: TRBV6-1; d_call: -; cdr3_nt: TGTGCCAGCAGCGCCTCGGGCACTGAAGCTTTCTTT; cdr3_aa: CASSASGTEAFF
j_call: TRBJ2-1; clone_size: -; v_call: TRBV10-3; d_call: TRBD2; cdr3_nt: TGTGCCATCAGGCCGGGACTAGCGGGGAACAATGAGCAGTTCTTC; cdr3_aa: CAIRPGLAGNNEQFF
j_call: TRBJ1-2; clone_size: -; v_call: TRBV7-3; d_call: -; cdr3_nt: TGTGCCAGCAGCTTAACCGCCAAAGGGGATGGCTACACCTTC; cdr3_aa: CASSLTAKGDGYTF
j_call: TRBJ1-1; clone_size: -; v_call: TRBV18; d_call: -; cdr3_nt: TGTGCCAGCTCACGACAGGCAGGACTTCAGGGTCTCAGGAACACTGAAGCTTTCTTT; cdr3_aa: CASSRQAGLQGLRNTEAFF
j_call: TRBJ2-1; clone_size: few; v_call: TRBV6-5; d_call: TRBD2; cdr3_nt: TGTGCCAGCAGTTACCTCACCGGGACTAGTGCAGCTGAGCAGTTCTTC; cdr3_aa: CASSYLTGTSAAEQFF
j_call: TRBJ1-1; clone_size: -; v_call: TRBV28; d_call: TRBD1; cdr3_nt: TGTGCCAGCAGCTCTGCCTCGGGACAGGGCACTGAAGCTTTCTTT; cdr3_aa: CASSSASGQGTEAFF
j_call: TRBJ1-5; clone_size: -; v_call: TRBV6-1; d_call: -; cdr3_nt: TGTGCCAGCAGGCTTGGACAGAGCAATCAGCCCCAGCATTTT; cdr3_aa: CASRLGQSNQPQHF
j_call: TRBJ2-5; clone_size: -; v_call: TRBV7-2; d_call: TRBD2; cdr3_nt: TGTGCCAGCAGCTTAGGCGGGACTAGCTCTGAGACCCAGTACTTC; cdr3_aa: CASSLGGTSSETQYF
j_call: TRBJ1-3; clone_size: few; v_call: TRBV29-1; d_call: -; cdr3_nt: TGCAGGGCCCTTGGGTCCTGCTCTGGAAACACCATATATTTT; cdr3_aa: CRALGSCSGNTIYF
j_call: TRBJ2-1; clone_size: -; v_call: TRBV7-9; d_call: -; cdr3_nt: TGTGCCAGCAGCCCAACAGGGAACAATGAGCAGTTCTTC; cdr3_aa: CASSPTGNNEQFF
j_call: TRBJ2-1; clone_size: -; v_call: TRBV7-9; d_call: -; cdr3_nt: TGTGCCAGCAGCCCGGACTTCGCCTCCTACAATGAGCAGTTCTTC; cdr3_aa: CASSPDFASYNEQFF
j_call: TRBJ2-2; clone_size: -; v_call: TRBV6-5; d_call: -; cdr3_nt: TGTGCCAGCTGGGGCCACCAAACCAACACCGGGGAGCTGTTTTTT; cdr3_aa: CASWGHQTNTGELFF
j_call: TRBJ2-7; clone_size: few; v_call: TRBV7-2; d_call: TRBD1; cdr3_nt: TGTGCCAGCAGCTTAACCGGGACAGAGACCTACGAGCAGTACTTC; cdr3_aa: CASSLTGTETYEQYF
j_call: TRBJ2-2; clone_size: -; v_call: TRBV5-1; d_call: TRBD2; cdr3_nt: TGCGCCAGCAGCATTAGCGGGGGCAACACCGGGGAGCTGTTTTTT; cdr3_aa: CASSISGGNTGELFF
j_call: TRBJ1-1; clone_size: -; v_call: TRBV29-1; d_call: -; cdr3_nt: TGCAGCGTTGAAGTAGGGGTAGGCACTGAAGCTTTCTTT; cdr3_aa: CSVEVGVGTEAFF
j_call: TRBJ2-7; clone_size: -; v_call: TRBV5-1; d_call: TRBD2; cdr3_nt: TGCGCCAGCAGCCGGGGACTAGCGGGAGTCCACGAGCAGTACTTC; cdr3_aa: CASSRGLAGVHEQYF
j_call: TRBJ2-7; clone_size: -; v_call: TRBV10-2; d_call: -; cdr3_nt: TGCGCCAGCAGTGGAACAGGCCTAAGCTCCTACGAGCAGTACTTC; cdr3_aa: CASSGTGLSSYEQYF
j_call: TRBJ1-2; clone_size: -; v_call: TRBV19; d_call: -; cdr3_nt: TGTGCCAGTAGTATAGCGGAAGATACTAACTATGGCTACACCTTC; cdr3_aa: CASSIAEDTNYGYTF
j_call: TRBJ2-1; clone_size: -; v_call: TRBV6-1; d_call: -; cdr3_nt: TGTGCCAGCAGGGCGGATCCCTCCTACAATGAGCAGTTCTTC; cdr3_aa: CASRADPSYNEQFF
j_call: TRBJ1-5; clone_size: few; v_call: TRBV28; d_call: TRBD1; cdr3_nt: TGTGCCAGCAGTTCGCCGACAGGGATGAGAGATCAGCCCCAGCATTTT; cdr3_aa: CASSSPTGMRDQPQHF
j_call: TRBJ2-1; clone_size: -; v_call: TRBV23-1; d_call: TRBD1; cdr3_nt: TGCGCCAGCAGTCAACCCCGGGACAGGGAGTACAATGAGCAGTTCTTC; cdr3_aa: CASSQPRDREYNEQFF
j_call: TRBJ2-5; clone_size: -; v_call: TRBV7-9; d_call: -; cdr3_nt: TGTGCCAGCAGCGACCAACAGGGCTACCAAGAGACCCAGTACTTC; cdr3_aa: CASSDQQGYQETQYF
j_call: TRBJ2-3; clone_size: -; v_call: TRBV5-1; d_call: TRBD2; cdr3_nt: TGCGCCAGCAGACGTCGGGCGGGAGGCGGGGCAGATACGCAGTATTTT; cdr3_aa: CASRRRAGGGADTQYF
j_call: TRBJ2-3; clone_size: -; v_call: TRBV10-1; d_call: -; cdr3_nt: TGCGCCAGCAGCACCGGGACTGTCCCAGATACGCAGTATTTT; cdr3_aa: CASSTGTVPDTQYF
j_call: TRBJ2-7; clone_size: -; v_call: TRBV5-4; d_call: -; cdr3_nt: TGTGCCAGCAGCTTGGTTCAGGGTTTTTCCTACGAGCAGTACTTC; cdr3_aa: CASSLVQGFSYEQYF
j_call: TRBJ2-1; clone_size: -; v_call: TRBV10-3; d_call: TRBD2; cdr3_nt: TGTGCCATCAGGGAACTAGCGGGAGGGCCCTATGAGCAGTTCTTC; cdr3_aa: CAIRELAGGPYEQFF
j_call: TRBJ1-5; clone_size: -; v_call: TRBV28; d_call: -; cdr3_nt: TGTGCCAGCAGTTTACGGGGATCGATTTTGCAGCCCCAGCATTTT; cdr3_aa: CASSLRGSILQPQHF
j_call: TRBJ2-5; clone_size: once; v_call: TRBV7-3; d_call: -; cdr3_nt: TGTGCCAGCAGCTTACTAGCCTATCCCGGAGAGACCCAGTACTTC; cdr3_aa: CASSLLAYPGETQYF
j_call: TRBJ2-3; clone_size: few; v_call: TRBV27; d_call: -; cdr3_nt: TGTGCCAGCAGTCTAGGGACGCGAACAGATACGCAGTATTTT; cdr3_aa: CASSLGTRTDTQYF
j_call: TRBJ1-2; clone_size: -; v_call: TRBV6-6; d_call: -; cdr3_nt: TGTGCCAGCAGTTACTCCCCAACTCAAGGCTACACCTTC; cdr3_aa: CASSYSPTQGYTF
j_call: TRBJ2-2; clone_size: -; v_call: TRBV19; d_call: -; cdr3_nt: TGTGCCACCGAGGGAGTGGGAAACACCGGGGAGCTGTTTTTT; cdr3_aa: CATEGVGNTGELFF
j_call: TRBJ2-7; clone_size: -; v_call: TRBV19; d_call: -; cdr3_nt: TGTGCCAGTAGTATCAAAGGTTACGAGCAGTACTTC; cdr3_aa: CASSIKGYEQYF
j_call: TRBJ2-1; clone_size: -; v_call: TRBV29-1; d_call: -; cdr3_nt: TGCAGCGTTGAAGAAAGTAGCTTCAATGAGCAGTTCTTC; cdr3_aa: CSVEESSFNEQFF
j_call: TRBJ2-7; clone_size: -; v_call: TRBV10-3; d_call: TRBD2; cdr3_nt: TGTGCCACGTTACTAGCGGGAGCATACGAGCAGTACTTC; cdr3_aa: CATLLAGAYEQYF
j_call: TRBJ1-5; clone_size: -; v_call: TRBV2; d_call: -; cdr3_nt: TGTGCCAGCAATCCGGGAAACAATCAGCCCCAGCATTTT; cdr3_aa: CASNPGNNQPQHF